This TCR beta chain emerged from a study of T cell responses to AZD1222 COVID-19 vaccine. Sequencing was performed with immunoSEQ multiplex PCR; in TCRdb, only in-frame clones are kept and a portion is missing. The sample includes around 84,000 clones, 85% to 90% of them seen just once. Sequenced here: peripheral blood, sampled on day 0 of AZD1222 vaccination. The TCR comes from an adult in good health.

Here the CDR3 DNA reads TGTGCCAGCAGCGAGGACTCAAATACGCAGTATTTT. Protein product: CASSEDSNTQYF. The chain carries TRBV9 and TRBJ2-3; tentative D call: TRBD2 (5 bases). V lost 3 bases and J lost 7, with 9 bases in between. CDR3 length: 12 amino acids. Germline-derived CDR1 and CDR2 are SGDLS and YYNGEE.